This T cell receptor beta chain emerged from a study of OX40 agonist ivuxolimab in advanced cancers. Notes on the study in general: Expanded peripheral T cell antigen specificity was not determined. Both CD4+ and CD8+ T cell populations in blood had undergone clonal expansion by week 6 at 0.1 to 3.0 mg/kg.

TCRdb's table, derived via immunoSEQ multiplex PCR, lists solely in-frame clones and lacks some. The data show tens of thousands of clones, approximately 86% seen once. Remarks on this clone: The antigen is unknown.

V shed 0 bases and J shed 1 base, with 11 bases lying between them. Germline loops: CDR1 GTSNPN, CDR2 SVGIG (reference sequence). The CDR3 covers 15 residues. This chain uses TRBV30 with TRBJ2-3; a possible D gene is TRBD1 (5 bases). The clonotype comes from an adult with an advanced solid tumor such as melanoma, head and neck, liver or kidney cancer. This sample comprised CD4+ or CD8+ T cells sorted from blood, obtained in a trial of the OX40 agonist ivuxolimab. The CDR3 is CAWSVEQAGTDTQYF. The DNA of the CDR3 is TGTGCCTGGAGTGTAGAACAGGCAGGCACAGATACGCAGTATTTT.